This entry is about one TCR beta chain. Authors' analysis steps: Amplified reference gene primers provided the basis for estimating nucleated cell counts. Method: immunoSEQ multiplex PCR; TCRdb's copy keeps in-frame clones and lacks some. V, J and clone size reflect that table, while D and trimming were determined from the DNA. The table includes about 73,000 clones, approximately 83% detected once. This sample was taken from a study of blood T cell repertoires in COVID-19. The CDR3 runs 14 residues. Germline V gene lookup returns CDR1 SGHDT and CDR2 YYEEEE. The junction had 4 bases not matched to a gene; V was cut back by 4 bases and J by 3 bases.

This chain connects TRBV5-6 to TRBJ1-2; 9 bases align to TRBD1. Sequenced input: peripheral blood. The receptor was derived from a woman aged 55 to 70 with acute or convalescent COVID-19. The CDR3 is CASSGGTGYYGYTF. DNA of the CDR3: TGTGCCAGCAGCGGAGGGACAGGGTACTATGGCTACACCTTC.